Below are 6 T cell receptor beta chains sequenced from a single sample in a study of cytomegalovirus exposure and HLA in healthy donors. Use of 60 Vbeta and 13 Jbeta primers characterized the PCR. TCRdb keeps only in-frame clones here, not all; method: immunoSEQ multiplex PCR. The sample has some 110,000 clones, roughly 80% seen once; the top ten hold more than 20%. Sequencing used PBMCs. All receptors come from a man aged 25-45 years in good health and CMV-seropositive.

The rearrangement uses TRBV5-5 and TRBJ2-3; 9 nucleotides line up with TRBD1. V lost 1 base, J lost 0 bases, and 3 bases stayed unmatched. CDR3 length: 16 residues. Germline V gene sequence: CDR1 SGHKS, CDR2 YYEKEE (reference sequence). The CDR3 DNA reads TGTGCCAGCAGCTTGCGAGGGACAGGGAGCACAGATACGCAGTATTTT. Its translation: CASSLRGTGSTDTQYF.

This clone turned up a few times. This sequence joins TRBV19 and TRBJ2-1; D is ambiguous. The CDR3 runs to 14 residues. CDR1 LNHDA and CDR2 SQIVND come from the germline V gene (reference sequence). V lost 0 bases and J 7 bases, leaving 10 bases between the germline ends. The CDR3 loop is CASSIERLSNEQFF. For the CDR3, the DNA is TGTGCCAGTAGTATAGAAAGACTCTCAAATGAGCAGTTCTTC.

This chain links TRBV27 with TRBJ1-1; D might be TRBD1 (5 bases). This CDR3 spans 13 amino acids. The V gene's germline CDR1 is MNHEY and CDR2 SMNVEV (reference sequence). V shed 2 bases and J shed 4 bases, with 8 bases lying between them. This chain's CDR3 is CASSLAGSTEAFF. DNA for the CDR3: TGTGCCAGCAGTTTAGCAGGGTCCACTGAAGCTTTCTTT.

In this sample, this clone turned up a few times. J is TRBJ2-7 and V is TRBV13; tentative D call: TRBD2 (6 bases). This CDR3 has 16 amino acids. In germline, CDR1 is PRHDT, CDR2 FYEKMQ (reference sequence). With 1 base removed from V and 5 bases from J, the gap between germline ends came to 18 bases. The CDR3 nucleotides read TGTGCCAGCAGCTTAGCGCTTGGAGGGATCGATCACGAGCAGTACTTC. Protein: CASSLALGGIDHEQYF.

This clone was seen only once. J is TRBJ2-5 and V is TRBV18, with D possibly matching TRBD1 (6 bases). Trimming took off 1 base at V and 5 bases at J, with 8 bases between the two ends. CDR1 is KGHSH and CDR2 is LQKENI in the germline V gene. The CDR3 is made up of 13 amino acids. CDR3 bases: TGTGCCAGCTCACCACACAGGGCTGAGACCCAGTACTTC. Protein product: CASSPHRAETQYF. Full variable domain (rest looked up from reference TRBV18 and TRBJ2-5): NAGVMQNPRHLVRRRGQEARLRCSPMKGHSHVYWYRQLPEEGLKFMVYLQKENIIDESGMPKERFSAEFPKEGPSILRIQQVVRGDSAAYFCASSPHRAETQYFGPGTRLLVL.

The chain combines TRBV5-1 with TRBJ2-3; D unclear. V was shortened by 0 bases and J by 4 bases, with 9 bases between the two germline ends. CDR3 length: 14 amino acids. The germline V gene encodes CDR1 SGHRS and CDR2 YFSETQ. CDR3 residues: CASSLEVGPDTQYF. The DNA of the CDR3 is TGCGCCAGCAGCTTGGAAGTGGGCCCAGATACGCAGTATTTT.